The 5 T cell receptor beta chains listed next were all sequenced from one sample in a study of T cell responses to AZD1222 COVID-19 vaccine. The data were produced by immunoSEQ multiplex PCR, yet TCRdb's version contains in-frame clones alone and is incomplete. The profile covers more than 50,000 clones, with approximately 85% appearing a single time and around 25% taken by the ten largest. The sequenced sample was peripheral blood, obtained on day 0 of MenACWY control vaccination. These receptor sequences come from an adult in good health.

The CDR3 protein is CATSEGPNTEAFF. The CDR3 DNA reads TGTGCCACCTCGGAGGGGCCGAACACTGAAGCTTTCTTT. The V call is TRBV24-1, the J call TRBJ1-1; possible D gene TRBD1, 5 bases. The CDR3 totals 13 residues. Trimming took off 9 bases at V and 1 base at J, with 11 bases between the two ends. The germline CDR1 and CDR2 sequences are KGHDR and SFDVKD.

This chain joins TRBV7-2 and TRBJ2-5, with D unresolved. Per the germline V gene, CDR1 is SGHTA and CDR2 is FQGNSA. The CDR3 is made up of 14 amino acids. V was pared by 7 bases and J by 0 bases, with 12 bases between. As DNA, the CDR3 is TGTGCCAGCACCCTCGGACGGAACCAAGAGACCCAGTACTTC. This sequence encodes CASTLGRNQETQYF.

The chain joins TRBV28 to TRBJ2-1; D possibly uses TRBD1 or TRBD2 (5 bases each). Germline-derived CDR1 and CDR2 are MDHEN and SYDVKM. The V end lost 4 bases, the J end lost 6 bases, and 19 bases lay between the germline ends. The CDR3 covers 16 residues. CDR3 in DNA: TGTGCCAGCAGTTCCCCAGGGAGCAATGTAGGCAATGAGCAGTTCTTC. Translated: CASSSPGSNVGNEQFF.

The chain is built from TRBV7-3 and TRBJ2-3; possible D gene TRBD2, 6 bases. Per the germline V gene, CDR1 is SGHTA and CDR2 is FQGTGA. The CDR3 sequence is 15 residues long. V lost 2 bases, J lost 3 bases, and 12 bases lay in between. The CDR3 DNA reads as TGTGCCAGCAGCTTAGGTGCAGGGAGGACAGATACGCAGTATTTT. It translates to CASSLGAGRTDTQYF.

The chain employs TRBV4-3 and TRBJ1-1; 7 bases line up with TRBD1. Germline V gives CDR1 LGHNA, CDR2 YSLEER. The CDR3 has 18 amino acids. V gave up 2 bases and J gave up 4 bases; unmatched junction bases: 16. Here the CDR3 reads CASSQFGRTGGLGTEAFF. CDR3 DNA sequence: TGCGCCAGCAGCCAATTCGGTAGGACAGGCGGACTGGGCACTGAAGCTTTCTTT.